This T cell receptor beta chain was sequenced during a study of PD-L1 blockade in urothelial cancer. Study context: The number of prior chemotherapy regimens per patient was 0 to 3. Researchers looked at the blood 3 weeks (second dose) and 6 weeks after treatment began. Study-level points and caveats: Lower pretreatment blood TCR clonality, under the median, predicted better survival, researchers reported.

V was clipped by 1 base and J by 0 bases, with 7 bases between them. The CDR3 extends over 15 amino acids. The germline gives CDR1 MNHEY, CDR2 SMNVEV (reference sequence). Time point given: peripheral blood 6 weeks after treatment start. The table came from immunoSEQ multiplex PCR; TCRdb's copy has only in-frame clones and leaves some out. The table lists about 41,000 clones, 85% of them singletons. This clone showed up just a few times. What it recognizes is unknown. This specimen was PBMCs, taken around atezolizumab (anti-PD-L1) treatment. V is TRBV27 and J is TRBJ1-5; D gene ambiguous. This TCR came from a man aged 70-80 years with urothelial cancer. Here the CDR3 reads CASSLFGLSNQPQHF. CDR3 nucleotide sequence: TGTGCCAGCAGTTTATTCGGACTTAGCAATCAGCCCCAGCATTTT.